This T cell receptor (beta chain) is from a study of blood T cell repertoires in COVID-19. Turning to the study itself: Sites across the United States, Italy and Spain contributed samples from acute and convalescent COVID-19. T cells, B-cell-depleted T cells, or PBMCs provided the cDNA or gDNA that served as material.

Authors' methods: Quantification of nucleated cells was approximated via reference gene primer amplification. Using immunoSEQ multiplex PCR, the repertoire was profiled, and TCRdb retains in-frame clones only, with some absent. The DNA gave D and trimming, while V, J and clone size come from that table. This table holds approximately 120,000 clones, about four fifths found once. The V gene's germline CDR1 is SGHAT and CDR2 FQNNGV. Trimming took 5 bases from V and 6 from J, leaving 8 bases between them. CDR3 size: 11 residues. Sequencing was done on a sample of peripheral blood. This chain uses TRBV11-2 with TRBJ2-7; D is perhaps TRBD2 (6 bases). The TCR sequence derives from a man aged 80 or over with active or convalescent COVID-19. CDR3 sequence (DNA): TGTGCCAGCAGCACCGGGGGCGAGCAGTACTTC. This translates into CASSTGGEQYF. Combining the CDR3 with reference TRBV11-2 and TRBJ2-7 gives the whole variable domain EAGVAQSPRYKIIEKRQSVAFWCNPISGHATLYWYQQILGQGPKLLIQFQNNGVVDDSQLPKDRFSAERLKGVDSTLKIQPAKLEDSAVYLCASSTGGEQYFGPGTRLTVT.